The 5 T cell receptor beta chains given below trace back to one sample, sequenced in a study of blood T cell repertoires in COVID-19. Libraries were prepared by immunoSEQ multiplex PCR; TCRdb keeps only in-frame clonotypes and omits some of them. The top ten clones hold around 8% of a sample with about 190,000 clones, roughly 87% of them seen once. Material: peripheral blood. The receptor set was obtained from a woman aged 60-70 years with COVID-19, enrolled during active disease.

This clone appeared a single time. The CDR3 reads CSVDPGNEKLFF. In DNA form, the CDR3 reads TGCAGCGTTGACCCCGGGAATGAAAAACTGTTTTTT. J is TRBJ1-4 and V is TRBV29-1; no definite D call. V was trimmed by 3 bases and J by 5 bases, leaving 7 bases between them. The CDR3 consists of 12 residues. The germline CDR1 and CDR2 sequences are SQVTM and ANQGSEA.

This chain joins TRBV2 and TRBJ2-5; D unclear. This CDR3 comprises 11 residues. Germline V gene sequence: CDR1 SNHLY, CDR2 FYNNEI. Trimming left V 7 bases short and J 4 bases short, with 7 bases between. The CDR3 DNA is TGTGCCAGCAATAACGGAGAGACCCAGTACTTC. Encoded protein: CASNNGETQYF.

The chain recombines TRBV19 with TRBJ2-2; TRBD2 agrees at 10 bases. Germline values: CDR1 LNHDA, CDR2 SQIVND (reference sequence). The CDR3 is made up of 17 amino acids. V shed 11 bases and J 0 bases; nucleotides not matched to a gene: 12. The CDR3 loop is CAARAGTSATNTGELFF. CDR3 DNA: TGTGCCGCCCGGGCCGGGACTAGCGCCACGAACACCGGGGAGCTGTTTTTT.

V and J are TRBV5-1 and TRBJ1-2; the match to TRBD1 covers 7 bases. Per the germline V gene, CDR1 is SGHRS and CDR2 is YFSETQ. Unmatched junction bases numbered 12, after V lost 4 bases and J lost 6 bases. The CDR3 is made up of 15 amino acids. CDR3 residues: CASSPWTGEENGYTF. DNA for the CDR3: TGCGCCAGCAGCCCCTGGACAGGAGAGGAAAATGGCTACACCTTC.

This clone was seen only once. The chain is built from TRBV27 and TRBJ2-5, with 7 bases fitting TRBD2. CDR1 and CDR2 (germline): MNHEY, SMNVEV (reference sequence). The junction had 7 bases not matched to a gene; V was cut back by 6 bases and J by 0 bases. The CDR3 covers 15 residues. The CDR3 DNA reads TGTGCCAGCAGGGTAACGGGACTATACCAAGAGACCCAGTACTTC. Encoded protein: CASRVTGLYQETQYF.